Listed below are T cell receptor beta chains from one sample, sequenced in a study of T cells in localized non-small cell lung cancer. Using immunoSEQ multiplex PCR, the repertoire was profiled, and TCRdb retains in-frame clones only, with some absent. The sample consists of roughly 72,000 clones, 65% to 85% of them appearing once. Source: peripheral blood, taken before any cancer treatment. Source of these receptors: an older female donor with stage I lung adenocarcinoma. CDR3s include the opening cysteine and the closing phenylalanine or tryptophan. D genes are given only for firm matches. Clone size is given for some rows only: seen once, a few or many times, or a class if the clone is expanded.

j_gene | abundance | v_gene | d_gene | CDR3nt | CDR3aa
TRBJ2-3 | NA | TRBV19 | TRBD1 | TGTGCCAGTAGGTTTCAGGGGGCAGGCACAGATACGCAGTATTTT | CASRFQGAGTDTQYF
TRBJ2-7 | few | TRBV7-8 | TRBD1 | TGTGCCAGCAGCTTACCTCGGACAGGGGGAGGGGAGCAGTACTTC | CASSLPRTGGGEQYF
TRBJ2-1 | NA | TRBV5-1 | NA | TGCGCCAGCAGCCCGGGAGGGACAGAGTACAATGAGCAGTTCTTC | CASSPGGTEYNEQFF
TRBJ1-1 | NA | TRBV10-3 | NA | TGTGCCATCAGTCCCGTGGGGGCGAACACTGAAGCTTTCTTT | CAISPVGANTEAFF
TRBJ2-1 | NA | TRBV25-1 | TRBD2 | TGTGCCAGCGTCAGGACTAGCGGGAATGTTCACGAGCAGTTCTTC | CASVRTSGNVHEQFF
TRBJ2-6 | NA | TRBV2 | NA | TGTGCCAGCAGGGGTCTCCGCTCTGGGGCCAACGTCCTGACTTTC | CASRGLRSGANVLTF
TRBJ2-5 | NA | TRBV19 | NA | TGTGCCAGTAGTTCGACGCGTGGAGAGACCCAGTACTTC | CASSSTRGETQYF
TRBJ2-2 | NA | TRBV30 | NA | TGTGCCTGGAGTGGGACAGTAACTAACACCGGGGAGCTGTTTTTT | CAWSGTVTNTGELFF
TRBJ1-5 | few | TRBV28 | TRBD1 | TGTGCCAGCAGTTTCGCAGGGGGCGGTAGCAATCAGCCCCAGCATTTT | CASSFAGGGSNQPQHF
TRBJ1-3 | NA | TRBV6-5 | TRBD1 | TGTGCCACCCTGACAGGGGCCGGAAACACCATATATTTT | CATLTGAGNTIYF
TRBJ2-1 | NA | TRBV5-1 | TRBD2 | TGCGCCAGCAGCTTGGCTGGACTAGCGATAAGCTCCTACAATGAGCAGTTCTTC | CASSLAGLAISSYNEQFF
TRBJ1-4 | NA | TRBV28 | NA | TGTGCCCCCCACGGGGCTTATGAAAAACTGTTTTTT | CAPHGAYEKLFF
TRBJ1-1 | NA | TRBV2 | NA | TGTGCCACCGGCCACGGCAACACTGAAGCTTTCTTT | CATGHGNTEAFF
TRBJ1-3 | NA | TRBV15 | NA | TGTGCCACCAGCAGAGATATCAGGGCGTCTGGAAACACCATATATTTT | CATSRDIRASGNTIYF
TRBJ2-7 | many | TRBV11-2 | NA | TGTGCCAGCAGCTTAGACACCCTTGGGGGCCACGAGCAGTACTTC | CASSLDTLGGHEQYF
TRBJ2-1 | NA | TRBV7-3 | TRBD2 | TGTGCCAGCAGCGATGCGGGGGGCCGCTACAATGAGCAGTTCTTC | CASSDAGGRYNEQFF
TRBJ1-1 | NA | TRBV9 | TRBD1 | TGTGCCAGCAGCGTGAGGGGGGGACAGGGGACTGAAGCTTTCTTT | CASSVRGGQGTEAFF
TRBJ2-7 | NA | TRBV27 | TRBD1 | TGTGCCAGCAGTTTAGGAGGACAGGCAGGTGGGATTTACGAGCAGTACTTC | CASSLGGQAGGIYEQYF
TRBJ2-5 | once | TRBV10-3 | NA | TGTGCCATCAGGCTGGAGGCGGGGGCCCAAGAGACCCAGTACTTC | CAIRLEAGAQETQYF
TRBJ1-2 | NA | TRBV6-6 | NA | TGTGCCAGCATCCCAACGTCAGCCTTCTATGGCTACACCTTC | CASIPTSAFYGYTF
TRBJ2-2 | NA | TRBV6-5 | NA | TGTGCCAGCAGTTTCACGGGGACCGGGGAGCTGTTTTTT | CASSFTGTGELFF
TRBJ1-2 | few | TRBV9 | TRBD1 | TGTGCCAGCAGCGAGAGACAGGGGGGGCCTATTGGCTACACCTTC | CASSERQGGPIGYTF
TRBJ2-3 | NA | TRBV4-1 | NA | TGCGCCAGCAGCCAAGATCCGAGGGGGGGCCTCTATGATACGCAGTATTTT | CASSQDPRGGLYDTQYF
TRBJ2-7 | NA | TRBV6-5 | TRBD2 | TGTGCCAGCAGTTACAGCGGGAGGGCCTACGAGCAGTACTTC | CASSYSGRAYEQYF
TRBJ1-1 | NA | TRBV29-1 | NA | TGCAGCGTTGAGAAGGGCAAAATGAACACTGAAGCTTTCTTT | CSVEKGKMNTEAFF
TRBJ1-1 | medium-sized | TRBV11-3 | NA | TGTGCCAGCAGCCTCGGCGGAAACACTGAAGCTTTCTTT | CASSLGGNTEAFF
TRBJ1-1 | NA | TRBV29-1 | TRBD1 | TGCAGCGCCAAACAGGGGCTTCAGATGAACACTGAAGCTTTCTTT | CSAKQGLQMNTEAFF
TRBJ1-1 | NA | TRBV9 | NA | TGTGCCAGCAGCGTCGCACTCGAGGGTGAAGCTTTCTTT | CASSVALEGEAFF
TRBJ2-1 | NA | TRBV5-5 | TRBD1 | TGTGCCAGCAGCTTAGAGGACAGGGGGCGGTATGAGCAGTTCTTC | CASSLEDRGRYEQFF
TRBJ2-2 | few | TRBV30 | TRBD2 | TGTGCCTGGCGTTATACCTGGGGACTAGCGGGAGGCAGGTCCACCGGGGAGCTGTTTTTT | CAWRYTWGLAGGRSTGELFF
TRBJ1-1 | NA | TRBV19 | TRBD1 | TGTGCCGCAGGACAGGGGGCTAATACCAACACTGAAGCTTTCTTT | CAAGQGANTNTEAFF
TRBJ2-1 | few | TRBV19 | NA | TGTGCCAGTGCTTGGGGGGCCAATGAGCAGTTCTTC | CASAWGANEQFF
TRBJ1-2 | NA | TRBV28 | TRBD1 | TGTGCCAGCAGCTTCGGACAGGCTGGCTACACCTTC | CASSFGQAGYTF
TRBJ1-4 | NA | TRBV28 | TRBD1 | TGTGCCAGCAGAACCGGGACAGCAAATGAAAAACTGTTTTTT | CASRTGTANEKLFF
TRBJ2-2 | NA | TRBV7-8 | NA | TGTGCCAGCAGCTTGAGGGGGGGACAGAACACCGGGGAGCTGTTTTTT | CASSLRGGQNTGELFF